This T cell receptor (beta chain) was captured by sequencing in a study of T cell repertoires in cytomegalovirus infection (dated by TCRdb to the late 2010s). About the study as a whole: Donor HLA type was relevant to the analysis, as public TCR beta signatures indicated carriage of CMV infection together with the matching HLA type. On the study overall, not on this receptor specifically: In both this cohort and an independent roughly 400-donor cohort, the cumulative frequency of public TCR beta family members distinguished carriers of CMV infection plus the relevant HLA type. The ex vivo response was dominated by HLA-C-restricted CMV-specific TCR beta clonotypes, and the single most frequent clonotype in two of eight donors was supplied by these HLA-C-restricted clonotypes.

From the cysteine up to the phenylalanine, the CDR3 has a length of 15 residues. The CDR3 DNA has 45 bases and is translated from base 1. V lost 5 bases and J lost 3 bases, and the count of bases not matched to a germline gene is 7. CDR1 SGHTA and CDR2 FQGTGA are derived from the germline V gene. The run used an Illumina HiSeq 1500. TCRdb trimmed the raw reads at Q25, called clones with MiXCR and kept productive beta chains. Entries that share a CDR3 protein sequence are merged under the most common genes and DNA. This sample lists more than 150,000 distinct CDR3 sequences; 23% were detected once. The top ten hold 9.5% to 13% of the sample. This clonotype appeared a few times. Its antigen is unknown. There are no base qualities to consult, and no much larger clone falls within one base.

This sequence originates from a human donor in good health (CMV status not recorded). Some clones in this sample may be carry-over from other donors' samples. The sample was PBMCs. The sequence is built from TRBV7-3 and TRBJ2-3; 8 bases in the junction line up with TRBD2. CDR3 loop: CASSAAGGGTDTQYF. The DNA is TGTGCCAGCAGCGCCGCGGGAGGAGGGACAGATACGCAGTATTTT.